The source of this TCR beta chain is a study of T-cell reconstitution after alpha-beta-depleted transplantation in children. The CDR3 loop spans 15 amino acids. CDR1 is MNHEY and CDR2 is SVGEGT in the germline V gene. Trimming took off 6 bases at V and 2 bases at J, with 16 bases between the two ends. Molecular barcoding with unique molecular identifiers was used for the TCRbeta library. TCRdb fed the PCR reads into MiXCR, producing one record per CDR3 protein. This sample yields approximately 520,000 distinct CDR3 sequences, of which 30% to 35% are seen a single time; roughly 2.5% belongs to the top ten.

The chain couples TRBV6-2 or TRBV6-3 to TRBJ2-5; D is possibly TRBD2 (6 bases). This receptor was taken from a human donor who donated a stem cell graft to a child with aplastic anemia. This specimen consisted of PBMCs from the stem cell graft donor, obtained from the stem cell graft. CDR3 sequence (DNA): TGTGCCAGCAGGCCTCCGGGACTGAGTCAAGAGACCCAGTACTTC. It translates to CASRPPGLSQETQYF.